This T cell receptor (beta chain) was documented in a study of PD-1 blockade in classical Hodgkin lymphoma. Time point described: cycle 4 day 1 (C4D1), after 5 to 7 weeks of nivolumab. All patients relapsed after autologous stem cell transplantation, and brentuximab vedotin exposure varied. The CDR3 contains 13 residues. Germline V CDR1 and CDR2: SGHRS, YFSETQ. V lost 4 bases and J 0 bases, leaving 4 bases between the germline ends. The table came from immunoSEQ multiplex PCR; TCRdb's copy has only in-frame clones and leaves some out. The table lists 90,000 or so clones, roughly 78% of them singletons.

The clonotype comes from a human donor with classical Hodgkin lymphoma. The material sequenced was peripheral blood mononuclear cells (PBMCs), taken before the fourth cycle of nivolumab. The chain joins TRBV5-1 to TRBJ1-4; D unresolved. The CDR3 DNA sequence: TGCGCCAGCAGCCTTGCAACTAATGAAAAACTGTTTTTT. It translates to CASSLATNEKLFF.